This T cell receptor (beta chain) comes out of a study of cytomegalovirus exposure and HLA in healthy donors. Overall study: Early released data comprised approximately 85 million unique TCRs from HLA-typed donors. Study-wide results and limits: As was reported, the HLA-A and HLA-B alleles of most subjects were accurately predicted from TCR beta sequences. As was reported, the classifier diagnosed cytomegalovirus status with high specificity and sensitivity. The investigators catalogued 150 to 200 TCR beta chains as cytomegalovirus-associated.

The germline gives CDR1 SGHVS, CDR2 FQNEAQ. The CDR3 covers 15 residues. V was pared by 4 bases and J by 7 bases, with 20 bases between. About this clone itself: Antigen specificity is unknown.

Use of 60 Vbeta and 13 Jbeta primers characterized the PCR. TCRdb's copy holds only in-frame clones and misses some; the assay was immunoSEQ multiplex PCR. The sample holds about 120,000 clones, about 78% seen once. The specimen sequenced was PBMCs. The chain links TRBV7-8 to TRBJ2-7, with D perhaps matching TRBD1 (6 bases). The receptor's source is a woman aged 40 to 50 in good health and CMV-seropositive. CDR3 in amino acids: CASSSPGHTREEQYF. CDR3 DNA sequence: TGTGCCAGCAGCTCCCCGGGACACACGAGAGAAGAGCAGTACTTC. Variable domain in full (rest from reference TRBV7-8 and TRBJ2-7): GAGVSQSPRYKVAKRGQDVALRCDPISGHVSLFWYQQALGQGPEFLTYFQNEAQLDKSGLPSDRFFAERPEGSVSTLKIQRTQQEDSAVYLCASSSPGHTREEQYFGPGTRLTVT.